A single sample is the source of the 28 T cell receptor beta chains below, sequenced in a study of blood T cell repertoires in COVID-19. This table comes from immunoSEQ multiplex PCR, and its TCRdb copy is limited to in-frame clones, with some not included. The sample lists roughly 250,000 clones, about nine tenths occurring once. Sequencing used PBMCs or T cells enriched from blood (not recorded which). The origin of the receptors is a woman between 35 and 50 years old with acute COVID-19.

This chain connects TRBV7-9 to TRBJ1-2; D not certain. The germline V gene has CDR1 SEHNR and CDR2 FQNEAQ (reference sequence). Deletions cut 5 bases from V and 5 bases from J, with 6 bases between. The length of the CDR3 is 11 residues. CDR3 sequence: CASSPPYGYTF. CDR3 in DNA: TGTGCCAGCAGCCCCCCTTATGGCTACACCTTC.

The chain employs TRBV6-2 or TRBV6-3 and TRBJ2-5, with D perhaps matching TRBD1 (6 bases). Germline V CDR1 and CDR2: MNHEY, SVGEGT. The CDR3 is 16 residues long. V lost 5 bases to trimming and J lost 2 bases, with 18 bases between them. CDR3 DNA sequence: TGTGCCAGCAGTCCCACAGGGTCCAAGATTCAAGAGACCCAGTACTTC. It codes for CASSPTGSKIQETQYF.

The rearrangement links TRBV30 to TRBJ2-2, with TRBD2 identical over 11 bases. Germline V gives CDR1 GTSNPN, CDR2 SVGIG (reference sequence). The CDR3 is 18 amino acids. The J segment lost 4 bases and the V segment lost 0 bases, leaving 10 bases of the junction unmatched. The CDR3: CAWSVRVLAGEGTGELFF. In nucleotides, the CDR3 is TGTGCCTGGAGTGTACGGGTACTAGCGGGAGAGGGCACCGGGGAGCTGTTTTTT.

The V call is TRBV19, the J call TRBJ2-6, with a tentative D call TRBD1 (5 bases). This CDR3 has 15 amino acids. V shed 6 bases and J shed 1 base, with 10 bases lying between them. Germline V lookup: CDR1 LNHDA, CDR2 SQIVND (reference sequence). Here the CDR3 reads CASSRDSSGANVLTF. In DNA form, the CDR3 reads TGTGCCAGTAGCAGAGACAGTTCTGGGGCCAACGTCCTGACTTTC.

This clone was counted once. The chain couples TRBV19 to TRBJ2-7; D is possibly TRBD2 (5 bases). Germline lookup yields CDR1 LNHDA and CDR2 SQIVND (reference sequence). CDR3 length equals 14 residues. The V end lost 3 bases, the J end lost 0 bases, and 9 bases lay between the germline ends. The CDR3 nucleotides read TGTGCCAGTAGTATTTCGGACTCCTCCTACGAGCAGTACTTC. Translating it yields CASSISDSSYEQYF.

The table lists this clone with a count of one. The chain combines TRBV5-4 with TRBJ1-5; 7 nucleotides match TRBD1. Trimming at V came to 2 bases and at J to 4 bases, leaving 6 bases not matched to a gene. This CDR3 region has 15 residues. The germline gives CDR1 SGHNT, CDR2 YYREEE (reference sequence). As DNA, the CDR3 is TGTGCCAGCAGCTTAAATACAGGGGAAAATCAGCCCCAGCATTTT. Translation gives CASSLNTGENQPQHF.

This clone was seen once. V and J are TRBV2 and TRBJ2-3; D unclear. V was pared by 5 bases and J by 3 bases, with 3 bases between. Germline assignment: CDR1 SNHLY and CDR2 FYNNEI. There are 11 residues in the CDR3. CDR3 amino acids: CASSITDTQYF. In DNA, the CDR3 is TGTGCCAGCAGTATAACAGATACGCAGTATTTT.

J is TRBJ1-5 and V is TRBV19; the D is unclear. V lost 6 bases, J lost 1 base, and 13 bases lay in between. The CDR3 contains 15 residues. The V gene's germline CDR1 is LNHDA and CDR2 SQIVND (reference sequence). The CDR3, as DNA: TGTGCCAGTAGAATGGAGGGAACGAGCAATCAGCCCCAGCATTTT. Its protein is CASRMEGTSNQPQHF.

V gene TRBV7-2 combines with J gene TRBJ2-7; D perhaps matches TRBD1 (6 bases). Looked up from germline, CDR1 is SGHTA and CDR2 is FQGNSA. V was cut by 2 bases and J by 0 bases, with 17 bases left in between. CDR3 length equals 17 residues. CDR3 bases: TGTGCCAGCAGCTTACAGGGGCGAGGGGTAAACTCCTACGAGCAGTACTTC. This sequence encodes CASSLQGRGVNSYEQYF.

The chain uses TRBV7-9 and TRBJ1-2; a weak D match, TRBD1 (5 bases). The CDR3 is made up of 13 amino acids. V lost 4 bases to trimming and J lost 5 bases, with 11 bases between them. Germline lookup yields CDR1 SEHNR and CDR2 FQNEAQ (reference sequence). CDR3 coding DNA: TGTGCCAGCAGCTGGGGGGACCGGTATGGCTACACCTTC. It is translated as CASSWGDRYGYTF.

The gene calls are TRBV18 and TRBJ1-2; weak D call: TRBD1 (6 bases). The ends were cut back, 6 bases at V and 7 bases at J, with 15 bases in the middle. Germline V gives CDR1 KGHSH, CDR2 LQKENI. The CDR3 has 13 amino acids. The CDR3 region is CASSYGRGAGYTF. The CDR3 DNA sequence: TGTGCCAGCTCTTACGGGAGGGGGGCTGGCTACACCTTC.

The chain couples TRBV30 to TRBJ1-6; D is perhaps TRBD1 (5 bases). The V end was cut by 5 bases, the J end by 7 bases, with 9 bases between. CDR1 GTSNPN and CDR2 SVGIG come from the germline V gene (reference sequence). This CDR3 is 12 amino acids long. CDR3 protein: CAWGRVNSPLHF. In DNA form, the CDR3 reads TGTGCCTGGGGCAGGGTCAATTCACCCCTCCACTTT.

The rearrangement joins TRBV28 to TRBJ1-4; 8 bases fit TRBD1. The junction had 8 bases not matched to a gene; V was cut back by 3 bases and J by 8 bases. This CDR3 has 15 residues. Germline assignment: CDR1 MDHEN and CDR2 SYDVKM. The CDR3 reads CASSFQQGAQEKLFF. The CDR3 DNA is TGTGCCAGCAGTTTTCAGCAGGGGGCGCAGGAAAAACTGTTTTTT.

The chain is built from TRBV7-2 and TRBJ2-5; the D gene is possibly TRBD2 (7 bases). V was cut by 6 bases and J by 4 bases, with 27 bases left in between. This CDR3 comprises 18 residues. The V gene's germline CDR1 is SGHTA and CDR2 FQGNSA. CDR3 DNA: TGTGCCAGCAGAGCAACTGGGGGCGGGGGTAAAGGAGGAGAGACCCAGTACTTC. Translation: CASRATGGGGKGGETQYF.

The chain links TRBV24-1 to TRBJ2-1; perhaps TRBD1 as D (6 bases). V was clipped by 2 bases and J by 5 bases, with 21 bases between them. From germline, CDR1 is KGHDR and CDR2 SFDVKD. The CDR3 has 18 amino acids. CDR3 nucleotides: TGTGCCACCAGTGATTCCGGGGCCCCTACAGGGAACCACAATGAGCAGTTCTTC. Residues: CATSDSGAPTGNHNEQFF.

The V gene is TRBV18, the J gene TRBJ2-7; tentatively, D is TRBD1 (6 bases). V dropped 4 bases and J dropped 2 bases, with 12 bases sitting between them. The V gene's germline CDR1 is KGHSH and CDR2 LQKENI. This CDR3 contains 14 residues. Here the CDR3 reads CASSRIQGTYEQYF. The CDR3 DNA is TGTGCCAGCTCACGAATACAGGGTACCTACGAGCAGTACTTC.

The J gene is TRBJ1-6, the V gene TRBV25-1; 7 nucleotides agree with TRBD1. Germline loops: CDR1 MGHDK, CDR2 SYGVNS. V gave up 3 bases and J gave up 2 bases; unmatched junction bases: 1. CDR3 length: 15 amino acids. As DNA, the CDR3 is TGTGCCAGCAGTGACAGGGGGACCTATAATTCACCCCTCCACTTT. Its translation is CASSDRGTYNSPLHF. The full variable domain, completed using reference TRBV25-1 and TRBJ1-6, is EADIYQTPRYLVIGTGKKITLECSQTMGHDKMYWYQQDPGMELHLIHYSYGVNSTEKGDLSSESTVSRIRTEHFPLTLESARPSHTSQYLCASSDRGTYNSPLHFGNGTRLTVT.

This sequence joins TRBV4-2 and TRBJ1-5; TRBD1 matches at 12 bases. Trimming took 3 bases from V and 2 from J; bases not matched to a gene: 2. This CDR3 has 16 amino acids. Germline V gene data show CDR1 as LGHNA and CDR2 as YNFKEQ. CDR3 in DNA: TGTGCCAGCAGCCAGGGACAGGGGGCAGGCAATCAGCCCCAGCATTTT. Protein: CASSQGQGAGNQPQHF.

This chain uses TRBV30 with TRBJ1-2; 10 bases are a match to TRBD1. J lost 7 bases, V lost 2 bases, and 7 bases had no gene match. Looked up from germline, CDR1 is GTSNPN and CDR2 is SVGIG (reference sequence). There are 14 residues in the CDR3. CDR3 nucleotide sequence: TGTGCCTGGAGTTTAGACAGGGGGCTTGCTGGCTACACCTTC. This sequence encodes CAWSLDRGLAGYTF. Filled out from reference TRBV30 and TRBJ1-2, the complete variable domain reads SQTIHQWPATLVQPVGSPLSLECTVEGTSNPNLYWYRQAAGRGLQLLFYSVGIGQISSEVPQNLSASRPQDRQFILSSKKLLLSDSGFYLCAWSLDRGLAGYTFGSGTRLTVV.

This clone was recorded a few times. The chain couples TRBV10-3 to TRBJ2-7; tentatively, D is TRBD1 (5 bases). Deletions cut 7 bases from V and 1 base from J, with 11 bases between. The CDR3 extends over 13 amino acids. Germline assignment: CDR1 ENHRY and CDR2 SYGVKD. CDR3: CAINQGASYEQYF. The CDR3 region has the DNA TGTGCCATCAACCAGGGTGCGTCCTACGAGCAGTACTTC.

The CDR3 DNA is TGTGCCAGCAGCTTGCGGGAGGGGGTCGATACGCAGTATTTT. Translation gives CASSLREGVDTQYF. The chain is built from TRBV7-9 and TRBJ2-3; 9 bases align to TRBD2. Germline trimming cut 3 bases from V and 6 bases from J; bases unmatched to any gene: 4. Germline CDR1 and CDR2: SEHNR and FQNEAQ (reference sequence). The CDR3 extends over 14 amino acids.

As regards this clone: The sample carries other DNA sequences with the same CDR3. The chain links TRBV19 to TRBJ2-6; 7 nucleotides match TRBD2. V was clipped by 1 base and J by 1 base; unmatched bases: 1. The germline V gene has CDR1 LNHDA and CDR2 SQIVND (reference sequence). The CDR3 is 16 residues long. CDR3 in DNA: TGTGCCAGTAGTATAGTCGGGGGGTCTGGGGCCAACGTCCTGACTTTC. This translates into CASSIVGGSGANVLTF.

This chain uses TRBV24-1 with TRBJ2-3, with TRBD2 matching 7 bases. Germline V gene lookup returns CDR1 KGHDR and CDR2 SFDVKD. The CDR3 runs to 16 residues. V lost 0 bases, J lost 4 bases, and 6 bases stayed unmatched. CDR3 sequence (DNA): TGTGCCACCAGTGATTTGAGTAGCGGGTCGGCAGATACGCAGTATTTT. It encodes CATSDLSSGSADTQYF.

A few counts support this clone. The chain is built from TRBV5-1 and TRBJ2-7, with TRBD2 matching 7 bases. With 5 bases clipped from V and 2 bases from J, the junction kept 7 bases outside the gene matches. Germline V gives CDR1 SGHRS, CDR2 YFSETQ. The CDR3 consists of 14 residues. The CDR3 reads CASRTGTITYEQYF. The CDR3 DNA reads TGCGCCAGCAGAACCGGGACTATAACCTACGAGCAGTACTTC.

This chain uses TRBV2 with TRBJ1-1; a possible D gene is TRBD1 (5 bases). The CDR3 has 13 residues. CDR1 and CDR2 (germline): SNHLY, FYNNEI. V dropped 6 bases and J dropped 7 bases, with 15 bases sitting between them. Here the CDR3 reads CASSGTPGGEAFF. In nucleotides, the CDR3 is TGTGCCAGCAGCGGGACTCCCGGGGGTGAAGCTTTCTTT.

This rearrangement joins TRBV9 to TRBJ1-6; tentative D call: TRBD1 (6 bases). Trimming shortened V by 2 bases and J by 10 bases, and 10 bases separated the two germline ends. This CDR3 is 13 amino acids long. Germline CDR1 reads SGDLS; CDR2 reads YYNGEE. The CDR3 DNA is TGTGCCAGCAGCGTGGGGGCAGGGTCACCCCTCCACTTT. It translates to CASSVGAGSPLHF.

The V gene is TRBV4-1, the J gene TRBJ1-5; TRBD1 might be the D (5 bases). The CDR3 covers 13 residues. Germline V CDR1 and CDR2: MGHRA, YSYEKL. Trimming left V 3 bases short and J 4 bases short, with 7 bases between. As DNA, the CDR3 is TGCGCCAGCAGCCACCAGGGTAATCAGCCCCAGCATTTT. Translating it yields CASSHQGNQPQHF.

The chain has TRBV7-8 and TRBJ2-3; no reliable D call. The V end lost 0 bases, the J end lost 5 bases, and 9 bases lay between the germline ends. In germline, CDR1 is SGHVS, CDR2 FQNEAQ. CDR3 length: 14 residues. The chain's CDR3 is CASSLAVTGDTQYF. Here the CDR3 DNA reads TGTGCCAGCAGCTTAGCGGTTACGGGAGATACGCAGTATTTT. Using reference TRBV7-8 and TRBJ2-3 for the parts outside the CDR3, the full variable domain is GAGVSQSPRYKVAKRGQDVALRCDPISGHVSLFWYQQALGQGPEFLTYFQNEAQLDKSGLPSDRFFAERPEGSVSTLKIQRTQQEDSAVYLCASSLAVTGDTQYFGPGTRLTVL.